Given below is one TCR beta chain in context. The data stem from a study of T cells in Graves' hyperthyroidism and ophthalmopathy. Study at large: The blood sample was taken at first diagnosis, before treatment began.

Germline-derived CDR1 and CDR2 are LGHDT and YNNKEL (reference sequence). The CDR3 covers 16 residues. Trimming shortened V by 0 bases and J by 2 bases, and 11 bases separated the two germline ends. The investigators amplified TCR beta CDR3 regions from RNA transcripts. In the first-round RT-PCR of the TCR CDR3, the HTBI primer set was used. TCRdb passed the multiplex PCR reads through MiXCR, listing each CDR3 protein once. The sample lists roughly 290,000 distinct CDR3 sequences; roughly 14% were seen once. Each diagnosis drew on symptoms, thyroxine, TRAb, thyroid ultrasound and orbital computed tomography findings. Fresh 10 ml peripheral blood yielded PBMCs.

This sequence joins TRBV3-1 and TRBJ2-1; perhaps D is TRBD1 or TRBD2 (5 bases each). The sequence was obtained from a woman aged 25 to 39 with Graves' hyperthyroidism that later progressed to Graves' ophthalmopathy. The sequencing input was blood. CDR3 residues: CASSQDRGVTYNEQFF. CDR3 DNA: TGTGCCAGCAGCCAAGATCGAGGGGTTACCTACAATGAGCAGTTCTTC.